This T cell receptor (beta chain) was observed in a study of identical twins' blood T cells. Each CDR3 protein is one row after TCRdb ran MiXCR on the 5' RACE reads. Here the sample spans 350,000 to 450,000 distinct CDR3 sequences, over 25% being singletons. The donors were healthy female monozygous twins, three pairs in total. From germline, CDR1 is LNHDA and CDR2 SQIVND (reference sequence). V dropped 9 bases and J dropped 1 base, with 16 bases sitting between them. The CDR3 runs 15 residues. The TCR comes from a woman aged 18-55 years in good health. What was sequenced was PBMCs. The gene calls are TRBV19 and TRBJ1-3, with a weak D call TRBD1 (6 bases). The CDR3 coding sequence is TGTGCCAGCAAAAAACAGGGCTTATCTGGAAACACCATATATTTT. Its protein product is CASKKQGLSGNTIYF. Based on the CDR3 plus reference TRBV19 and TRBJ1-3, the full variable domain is DGGITQSPKYLFRKEGQNVTLSCEQNLNHDAMYWYRQDPGQGLRLIYYSQIVNDFQKGDIAEGYSVSREKKESFPLTVTSAQKNPTAFYLCASKKQGLSGNTIYFGEGSWLTVV.